The clone carrying this TCR beta chain was picked up one time. The sample is drawn from a study of blood T cell repertoires in COVID-19. The wider study: Specimens from acute and convalescent COVID-19 originated in the United States, Italy and Spain. T cells, B-cell-depleted T cells, or PBMCs supplied cDNA or gDNA.

In the source study's methods: Amplifying reference gene primers gave estimates of nucleated cell counts. Using immunoSEQ multiplex PCR, the repertoire was profiled, and TCRdb retains in-frame clones only, with some absent. V and J calls and clone size are copied from that table; D and trimming were computed from the DNA. Altogether some 530,000 clones are present, approximately 85% being singletons, with the ten largest covering under 4%. The receptor's source is a human donor in a cohort sampled during active COVID-19. The sequenced sample consisted of peripheral blood.

The CDR3 coding sequence is TGCGCCAGCAGCGTGGAGGGCCAGGGTCGCGAGACCCAGTACTTC. Its translation is CASSVEGQGRETQYF. V and J are TRBV5-1 and TRBJ2-5, with a possible D match to TRBD2 (6 bases). The CDR3 is made up of 15 amino acids. Germline V lookup: CDR1 SGHRS, CDR2 YFSETQ. V was trimmed by 4 bases and J by 5 bases, leaving 18 bases between them. The full variable domain, rest sourced from reference TRBV5-1 and TRBJ2-5, is KAGVTQTPRYLIKTRGQQVTLSCSPISGHRSVSWYQQTPGQGLQFLFEYFSETQRNKGNFPGRFSGRQFSNSRSEMNVSTLELGDSALYLCASSVEGQGRETQYFGPGTRLLVL.